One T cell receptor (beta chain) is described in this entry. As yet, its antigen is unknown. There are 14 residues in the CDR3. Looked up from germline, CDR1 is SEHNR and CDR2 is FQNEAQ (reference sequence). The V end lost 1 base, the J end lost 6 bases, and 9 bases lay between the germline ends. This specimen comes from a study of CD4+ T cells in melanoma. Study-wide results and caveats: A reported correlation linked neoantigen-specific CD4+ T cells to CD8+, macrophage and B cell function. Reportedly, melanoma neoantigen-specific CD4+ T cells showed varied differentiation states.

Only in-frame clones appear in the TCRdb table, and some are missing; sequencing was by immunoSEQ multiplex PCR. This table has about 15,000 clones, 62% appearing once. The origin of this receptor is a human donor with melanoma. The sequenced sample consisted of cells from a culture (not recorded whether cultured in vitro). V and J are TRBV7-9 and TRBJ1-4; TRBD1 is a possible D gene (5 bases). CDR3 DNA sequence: TGTGCCAGCAGCTTAGGGCAGGGCTATGAAAAACTGTTTTTT. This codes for CASSLGQGYEKLFF.